This T cell receptor (beta chain) was identified in a study of breast tumors, draining lymph nodes, adjacent tissues. Study-level findings and limits: Luminal-like breast cancer showed significantly higher tumor–nontumor repertoire similarity than basal-like. Tumor TCR diversity was below lymph nodes but above nontumor tissue. Data fit most tumor T cells coming from lymph node, expanding in tumor. That most tumor T cells come from lymph nodes remained unproven.

TCRdb reanalysed the multiplex PCR reads using MiXCR and keeps one entry per CDR3 protein. The sample holds roughly 19,000 distinct CDR3 sequences; approximately 51% are singletons and the top ten take roughly 7.3%. With regard to this clonotype: What it binds is unknown.

The CDR3 consists of 16 residues. Germline V gives CDR1 SGHNT, CDR2 YYREEE (reference sequence). V trimming: 0 bases; J trimming: 2 bases; junction bases outside the gene matches: 7. The TCR sequence derives from a female donor with breast cancer. Some clones in this sample may be carry-over from other donors' samples. Sequences were obtained from breast tumor tissue. This chain uses TRBV5-4 with TRBJ2-7; the match to TRBD1 covers 8 bases. CDR3 DNA sequence: TGTGCCAGCAGCTTGGGTCAACAGGGGGACGCCTACGAGCAGTACTTC. Protein: CASSLGQQGDAYEQYF.